The 25 T cell receptor beta chains presented below share a single source sample, sequenced in a study of blood T cell repertoires in COVID-19. Generated by immunoSEQ multiplex PCR, the TCRdb table keeps only in-frame clones and is missing some. The data show roughly 180,000 clones, about 85% seen once. Sequencing was performed on peripheral blood. Source of these receptors: a woman between 50 and 59 years old with COVID-19, enrolled during active disease.

This chain links TRBV25-1 with TRBJ1-2; tentative D call: TRBD1 (5 bases). V lost 6 bases and J lost 0, with 8 bases in between. In germline, CDR1 is MGHDK, CDR2 SYGVNS. The CDR3 spans 13 residues. Here the CDR3 DNA reads TGTGCCAGCAGAGAGACAGCTAACTATGGCTACACCTTC. It yields the protein CASRETANYGYTF.

This chain uses TRBV19 with TRBJ1-5, with TRBD1 identical over 8 bases. From germline, CDR1 is LNHDA and CDR2 SQIVND (reference sequence). The CDR3 is 15 residues long. J lost 4 bases, V lost 3 bases, and 5 bases had no gene match. For the CDR3, the DNA is TGTGCCAGTAGTATTAGCGGACAGGGAAATCAGCCCCAGCATTTT. Translated: CASSISGQGNQPQHF. Drawing the rest from reference TRBV19 and TRBJ1-5, the complete variable domain is DGGITQSPKYLFRKEGQNVTLSCEQNLNHDAMYWYRQDPGQGLRLIYYSQIVNDFQKGDIAEGYSVSREKKESFPLTVTSAQKNPTAFYLCASSISGQGNQPQHFGDGTRLSIL.

The chain employs TRBV2 and TRBJ2-1, with D hard to call. Germline V gene data show CDR1 as SNHLY and CDR2 as FYNNEI. There are 11 residues in the CDR3. V was clipped by 6 bases and J by 9 bases, with 9 bases between them. For the CDR3, the DNA is TGTGCCAGCAGGCCCGAGCGTGAGCAGTTCTTC. This translates into CASRPEREQFF.

The chain is built from TRBV15 and TRBJ2-5; TRBD1 matches 7 bases. V shed 2 bases and J 4 bases; nucleotides not matched to a gene: 4. The CDR3 is 14 residues long. CDR1 is LNHNV and CDR2 is YYDKDF in the germline V gene (reference sequence). DNA for the CDR3: TGTGCCACCAGCAGAAGGGGGCAGGGAGAGACCCAGTACTTC. It yields the protein CATSRRGQGETQYF.

This clone was recorded only once. The chain recombines TRBV4-2 with TRBJ2-7, with D perhaps TRBD1 (6 bases). Deletions cut 1 base from V and 4 bases from J, with 11 bases between. The CDR3 loop spans 14 amino acids. Germline values: CDR1 LGHNA, CDR2 YNFKEQ. CDR3 nucleotides: TGTGCCAGCAGCCAAGGCAGGGGCACGTACGAGCAGTACTTC. Its protein is CASSQGRGTYEQYF.

The gene calls are TRBV6-2 or TRBV6-3 and TRBJ2-7; possible D gene TRBD1, 6 bases. Looked up from germline, CDR1 is MNHEY and CDR2 is SVGEGT. The CDR3 sequence is 17 residues long. Trimming shortened V by 2 bases and J by 1 base, and 18 bases separated the two germline ends. CDR3 sequence (DNA): TGTGCCAGCAGTTACGCTCCGGAACAGGGTCTTTCCTACGAGCAGTACTTC. This translates into CASSYAPEQGLSYEQYF.

J is TRBJ1-5 and V is TRBV28, with 7 bases aligning to TRBD1. The CDR3 loop spans 14 amino acids. The trim removed 5 bases at V and 5 bases at J, leaving 6 bases unmatched. Germline-derived CDR1 and CDR2 are MDHEN and SYDVKM. CDR3 region: CASSPITGDQPQHF. The DNA for the CDR3 is TGTGCCAGCAGTCCGATTACAGGGGATCAGCCCCAGCATTTT.

The chain uses TRBV7-2 and TRBJ2-5; D is perhaps TRBD2 (5 bases). Germline V lookup: CDR1 SGHTA, CDR2 FQGNSA. This CDR3 has 13 amino acids. Deletions cut 8 bases from V and 0 bases from J, with 10 bases between. This CDR3 is CASRTGNQETQYF. CDR3 DNA sequence: TGTGCCAGCCGCACCGGGAACCAAGAGACCCAGTACTTC.

The chain has TRBV9 and TRBJ1-3; the match to TRBD1 covers 7 bases. The J segment lost 0 bases and the V segment lost 4 bases, leaving 4 bases of the junction unmatched. Germline lookup yields CDR1 SGDLS and CDR2 YYNGEE. The CDR3 is 15 residues long. The CDR3 here is CASSTRQGSGNTIYF. As DNA, the CDR3 is TGTGCCAGCAGCACCCGACAGGGCTCTGGAAACACCATATATTTT.

Worth noting for this clone: At one boundary the junction diverges from the germline segment, which might be a read error. V is TRBV20-1 and J is TRBJ1-4, with unresolved D. The CDR3 is made up of 14 amino acids. Germline loops: CDR1 DFQATT, CDR2 SNEGSKA (reference sequence). CDR3 in amino acids: CSASKEGGIETLFF. The CDR3 nucleotides are TGCAGTGCTAGTAAGGAAGGCGGGATAGAAACACTGTTTTTT.

The rearrangement uses TRBV2 and TRBJ1-5, with a weak D call TRBD1 (5 bases). The CDR3 loop spans 15 amino acids. Trimming shortened V by 0 bases and J by 9 bases, and 15 bases separated the two germline ends. Germline V gives CDR1 SNHLY, CDR2 FYNNEI. The CDR3 protein is CASSEAGTFPRPQHF. The CDR3 region has the DNA TGTGCCAGCAGTGAAGCAGGGACTTTCCCAAGGCCCCAGCATTTT.

This chain links TRBV14 with TRBJ2-3; 12 bases match TRBD2. Losses at the gene ends were 4 bases for V and 0 bases for J; bases not matched to a gene: 5. There are 17 residues in the CDR3. The germline gives CDR1 SGHDN, CDR2 FVKESK. This CDR3 reads CASSRRLAGASTDTQYF. For the CDR3, the DNA is TGTGCCAGCAGCCGGAGACTAGCGGGGGCAAGCACAGATACGCAGTATTTT.

The V and J genes are TRBV7-2 and TRBJ2-5, with 8 bases lining up with TRBD2. Germline loops: CDR1 SGHTA, CDR2 FQGNSA. The CDR3 is 17 residues long. Trimming removed 1 base from V and 2 bases from J; junction bases left unmatched: 9. The CDR3 loop is CASSLGVTSVLQETQYF. DNA for the CDR3: TGTGCCAGCAGCTTAGGTGTGACTAGCGTACTGCAAGAGACCCAGTACTTC.

This sequence joins TRBV7-2 and TRBJ2-7, with D maybe TRBD2 (6 bases). CDR1 is SGHTA and CDR2 is FQGNSA in the germline V gene. Trimming took 2 bases from V and 0 from J, leaving 11 bases between them. The CDR3 covers 15 residues. CDR3 coding DNA: TGTGCCAGCAGCTTACTGGCGGGGTCCTCCTACGAGCAGTACTTC. Protein: CASSLLAGSSYEQYF.

The rearrangement joins TRBV6-5 to TRBJ1-1, with TRBD1 as a possible D gene (5 bases). Trimming stripped 0 bases from V and 5 bases from J, with 16 bases between. This CDR3 comprises 16 residues. The germline gives CDR1 MNHEY, CDR2 SVGAGI. CDR3 DNA sequence: TGTGCCAGCAGTTACTCGGGACGGTGGGGGGGGACTGAAGCTTTCTTT. This translates into CASSYSGRWGGTEAFF.

The rearrangement joins TRBV5-1 to TRBJ1-6, with 9 bases lining up with TRBD1. Germline CDR1 reads SGHRS; CDR2 reads YFSETQ. With 1 base clipped from V and 9 bases from J, the junction kept 5 bases outside the gene matches. The CDR3 length is 15 residues. CDR3 in DNA: TGCGCCAGCAGCTTGTTAGGGGACAGGGTTTCACCCCTCCACTTT. It is translated as CASSLLGDRVSPLHF.

The V and J genes are TRBV9 and TRBJ2-2, with a possible D match to TRBD1 (5 bases). Germline lookup yields CDR1 SGDLS and CDR2 YYNGEE. This CDR3 region has 14 residues. Trimming took 0 bases from V and 7 from J, leaving 10 bases between them. Here the CDR3 DNA reads TGTGCCAGCAGCGTAGTAGGGGCGGACGGGGAGCTGTTTTTT. Translation gives CASSVVGADGELFF.

This sequence joins TRBV27 and TRBJ2-7, with 10 bases lining up with TRBD1. The CDR3 is 15 amino acids. Germline-derived CDR1 and CDR2 are MNHEY and SMNVEV (reference sequence). V lost 3 bases to trimming and J lost 3 bases; unmatched junction nucleotides: 5. CDR3 coding DNA: TGTGCCAGCAGTTTGTCGACAGGGGGCCACTACGAGCAGTACTTC. Its protein product is CASSLSTGGHYEQYF.

The chain couples TRBV5-5 to TRBJ2-2; TRBD1 aligns across 8 bases. Germline loops: CDR1 SGHKS, CDR2 YYEKEE (reference sequence). Trimming at V came to 1 base and at J to 7 bases, leaving 9 bases not matched to a gene. The CDR3 has 16 residues. CDR3 coding DNA: TGTGCCAGCAGCTTGTCTCAGGGGGCGTTGGGCGGGGAGCTGTTTTTT. Amino acids: CASSLSQGALGGELFF.

The chain uses TRBV27 and TRBJ2-1; 10 bases match TRBD1. Trimming took 6 bases from V and 3 from J; bases not matched to a gene: 5. The germline V gene has CDR1 MNHEY and CDR2 SMNVEV (reference sequence). The CDR3 totals 15 residues. CDR3 protein: CASSRTGGNYNEQFF. The CDR3 DNA reads TGTGCCAGCAGCCGGACAGGGGGGAACTACAATGAGCAGTTCTTC.

V gene TRBV9 combines with J gene TRBJ2-2; D might be TRBD1 (5 bases). Trimming took 0 bases from V and 3 from J, leaving 21 bases between them. Germline CDR1 reads SGDLS; CDR2 reads YYNGEE. CDR3 size: 19 residues. The CDR3 region is CASSVEELQVVGDTGELFF. The DNA for the CDR3 is TGTGCCAGCAGCGTAGAAGAGTTACAGGTGGTTGGGGACACCGGGGAGCTGTTTTTT.

The CDR3: CSVAHFQGTTEAFF. The CDR3 DNA is TGCAGCGTTGCCCACTTTCAGGGGACCACTGAAGCTTTCTTT. J is TRBJ1-1 and V is TRBV29-1; the D gene is possibly TRBD1 (6 bases). Germline lookup yields CDR1 SQVTM and CDR2 ANQGSEA. This CDR3 is built from 14 residues. V was pared by 4 bases and J by 4 bases, with 16 bases between.

V and J are TRBV12-3 or TRBV12-4 and TRBJ1-2; D unresolved. The CDR3 spans 13 residues. V lost 6 bases and J 4 bases, leaving 12 bases between the germline ends. CDR3 amino acids: CASRTGELYGYTF. DNA of the CDR3: TGTGCCAGCAGGACCGGGGAACTCTATGGCTACACCTTC.

The rearrangement uses TRBV4-1 and TRBJ2-3; the match to TRBD2 covers 15 bases. Germline V CDR1 and CDR2: MGHRA, YSYEKL. CDR3 size: 17 residues. The V and J ends lost 3 bases and 6 bases, in that order; junction bases with no gene match: 7. The CDR3 DNA follows: TGCGCCAGCAGCCATCGGGGACTAGCGGGGGGATCGGATACGCAGTATTTT. Encoded protein: CASSHRGLAGGSDTQYF.

The V call is TRBV3-1 (or the pseudogene TRBV3-2), the J call TRBJ1-4; D perhaps matches TRBD1 (5 bases). Germline loops: CDR1 LGHDT, CDR2 YNNKEL (reference sequence). V was trimmed by 3 bases and J by 5 bases, leaving 13 bases between them. The CDR3 consists of 15 residues. The CDR3 DNA sequence: TGTGCCAGCAGCCATCTAGACAGACCAAATGAAAAACTGTTTTTT. Translated, it gives CASSHLDRPNEKLFF.